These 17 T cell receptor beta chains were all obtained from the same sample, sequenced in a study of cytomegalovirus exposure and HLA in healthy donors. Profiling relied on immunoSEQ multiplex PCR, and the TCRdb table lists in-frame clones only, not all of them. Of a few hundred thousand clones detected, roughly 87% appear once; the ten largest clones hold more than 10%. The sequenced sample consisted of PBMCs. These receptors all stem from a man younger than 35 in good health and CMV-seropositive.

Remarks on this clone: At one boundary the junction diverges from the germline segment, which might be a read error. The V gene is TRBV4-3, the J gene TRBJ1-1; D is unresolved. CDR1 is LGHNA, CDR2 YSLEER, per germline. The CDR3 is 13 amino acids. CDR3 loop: CASSQAPNSEAFF. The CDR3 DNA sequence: TGCGCCAGCAGCCAAGCCCCTAACAGTGAAGCTTTCTTT.

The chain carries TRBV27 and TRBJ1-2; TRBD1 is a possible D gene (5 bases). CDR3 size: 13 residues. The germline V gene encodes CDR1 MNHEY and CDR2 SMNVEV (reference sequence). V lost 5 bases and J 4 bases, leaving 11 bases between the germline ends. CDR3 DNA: TGTGCCAGCAGTCAGGCGGGGGTCTATGGCTACACCTTC. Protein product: CASSQAGVYGYTF.

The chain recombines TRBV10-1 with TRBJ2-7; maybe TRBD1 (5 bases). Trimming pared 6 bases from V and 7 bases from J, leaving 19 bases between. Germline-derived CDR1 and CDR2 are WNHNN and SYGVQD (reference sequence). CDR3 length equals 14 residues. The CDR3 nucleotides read TGCGCCAGCAGGGCGTCAGGGATTAGAGGAGAGCAGTACTTC. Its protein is CASRASGIRGEQYF.

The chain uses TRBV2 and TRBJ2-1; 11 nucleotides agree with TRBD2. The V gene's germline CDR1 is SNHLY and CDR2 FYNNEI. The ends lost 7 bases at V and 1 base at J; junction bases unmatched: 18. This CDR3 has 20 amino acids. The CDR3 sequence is CASMPLVIAGGRGSYNEQFF. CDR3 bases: TGTGCCAGCATGCCCCTAGTCATAGCGGGAGGGCGGGGGTCCTACAATGAGCAGTTCTTC.

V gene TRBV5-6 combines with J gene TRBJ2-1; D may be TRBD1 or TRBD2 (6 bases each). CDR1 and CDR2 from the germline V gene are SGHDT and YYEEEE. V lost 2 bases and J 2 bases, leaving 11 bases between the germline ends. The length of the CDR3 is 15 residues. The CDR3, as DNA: TGTGCCAGCAGCTTAGGGGGAGGCGCCTACAATGAGCAGTTCTTC. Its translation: CASSLGGGAYNEQFF.

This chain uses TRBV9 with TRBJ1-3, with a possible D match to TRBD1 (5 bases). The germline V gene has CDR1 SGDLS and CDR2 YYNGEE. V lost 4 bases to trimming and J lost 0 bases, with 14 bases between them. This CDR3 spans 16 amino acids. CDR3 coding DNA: TGTGCCAGCAGCCCAGCACAGGCGGTCTCTGGAAACACCATATATTTT. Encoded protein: CASSPAQAVSGNTIYF. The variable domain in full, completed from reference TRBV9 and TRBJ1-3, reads DSGVTQTPKHLITATGQRVTLRCSPRSGDLSVYWYQQSLDQGLQFLIQYYNGEERAKGNILERFSAQQFPDLHSELNLSSLELGDSALYFCASSPAQAVSGNTIYFGEGSWLTVV.

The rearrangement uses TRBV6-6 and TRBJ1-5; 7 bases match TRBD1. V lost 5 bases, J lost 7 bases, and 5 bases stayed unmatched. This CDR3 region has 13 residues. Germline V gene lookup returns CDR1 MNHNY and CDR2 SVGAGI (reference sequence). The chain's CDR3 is CASSQQGTQPQHF. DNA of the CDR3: TGTGCCAGCAGTCAACAGGGGACGCAGCCCCAGCATTTT.

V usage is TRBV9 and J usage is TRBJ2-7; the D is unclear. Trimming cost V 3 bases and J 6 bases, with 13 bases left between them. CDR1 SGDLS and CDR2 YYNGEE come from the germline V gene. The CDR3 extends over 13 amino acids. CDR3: CASSGSEPSEQYF. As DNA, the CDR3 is TGTGCCAGCAGCGGCTCTGAACCCTCCGAGCAGTACTTC.

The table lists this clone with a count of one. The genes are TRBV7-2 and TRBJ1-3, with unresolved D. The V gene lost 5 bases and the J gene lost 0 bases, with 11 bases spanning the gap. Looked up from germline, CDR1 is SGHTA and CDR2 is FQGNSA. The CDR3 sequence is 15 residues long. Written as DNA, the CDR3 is TGTGCCAGCAGCCGCGGACCTAGCTCTGGAAACACCATATATTTT. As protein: CASSRGPSSGNTIYF.

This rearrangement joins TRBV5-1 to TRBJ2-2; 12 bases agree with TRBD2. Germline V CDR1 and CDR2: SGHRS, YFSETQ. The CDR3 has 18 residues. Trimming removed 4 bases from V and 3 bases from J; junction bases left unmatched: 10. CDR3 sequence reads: CASSRTLAGGPYTGELFF. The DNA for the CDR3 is TGCGCCAGCAGCCGTACCCTAGCGGGAGGGCCATACACCGGGGAGCTGTTTTTT.

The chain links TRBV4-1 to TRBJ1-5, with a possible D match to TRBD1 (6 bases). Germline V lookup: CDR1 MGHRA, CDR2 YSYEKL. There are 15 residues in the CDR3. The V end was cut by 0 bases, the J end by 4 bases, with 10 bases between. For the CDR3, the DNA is TGCGCCAGCAGCCAAGAAGACAGGTCAAATCAGCCCCAGCATTTT. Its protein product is CASSQEDRSNQPQHF.

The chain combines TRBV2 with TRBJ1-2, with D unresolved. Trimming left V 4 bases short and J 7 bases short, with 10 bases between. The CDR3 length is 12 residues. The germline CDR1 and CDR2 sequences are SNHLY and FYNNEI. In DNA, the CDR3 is TGTGCCAGCAGTGTTCTGGGCTCTGGCTACACCTTC. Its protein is CASSVLGSGYTF.

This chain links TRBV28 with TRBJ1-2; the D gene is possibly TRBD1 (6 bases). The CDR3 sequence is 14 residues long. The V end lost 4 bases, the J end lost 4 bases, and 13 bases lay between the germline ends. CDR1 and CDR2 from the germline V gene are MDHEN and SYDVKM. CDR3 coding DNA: TGTGCCAGCAGTTCCCCGGACAGATCCTATGGCTACACCTTC. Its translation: CASSSPDRSYGYTF.

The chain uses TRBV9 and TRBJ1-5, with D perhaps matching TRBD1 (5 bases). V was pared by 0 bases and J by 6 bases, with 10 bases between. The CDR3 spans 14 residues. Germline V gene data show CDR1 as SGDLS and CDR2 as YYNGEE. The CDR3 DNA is TGTGCCAGCAGCGTAGGGGGCTATAGTCAGCCCCAGCATTTT. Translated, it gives CASSVGGYSQPQHF.

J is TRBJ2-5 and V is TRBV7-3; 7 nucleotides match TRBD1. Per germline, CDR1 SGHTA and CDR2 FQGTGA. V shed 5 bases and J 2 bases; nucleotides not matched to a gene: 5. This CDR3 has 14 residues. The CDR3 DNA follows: TGTGCCAGCAGCCTGGACAGGACACAAGAGACCCAGTACTTC. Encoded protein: CASSLDRTQETQYF.

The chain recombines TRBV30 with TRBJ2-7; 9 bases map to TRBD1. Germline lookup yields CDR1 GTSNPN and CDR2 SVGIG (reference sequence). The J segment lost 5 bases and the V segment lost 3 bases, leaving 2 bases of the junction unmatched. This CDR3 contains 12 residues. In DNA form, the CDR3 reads TGTGCCTGGAGACGACAGGGGGACGAGCAGTACTTC. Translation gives CAWRRQGDEQYF. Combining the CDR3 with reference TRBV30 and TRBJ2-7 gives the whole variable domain SQTIHQWPATLVQPVGSPLSLECTVEGTSNPNLYWYRQAAGRGLQLLFYSVGIGQISSEVPQNLSASRPQDRQFILSSKKLLLSDSGFYLCAWRRQGDEQYFGPGTRLTVT.

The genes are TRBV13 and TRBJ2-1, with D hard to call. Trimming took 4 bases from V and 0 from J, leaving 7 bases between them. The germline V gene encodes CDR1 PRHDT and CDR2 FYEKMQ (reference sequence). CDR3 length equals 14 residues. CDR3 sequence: CASSSLSSYNEQFF. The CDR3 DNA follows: TGTGCCAGCAGCTCCCTCAGCTCCTACAATGAGCAGTTCTTC.